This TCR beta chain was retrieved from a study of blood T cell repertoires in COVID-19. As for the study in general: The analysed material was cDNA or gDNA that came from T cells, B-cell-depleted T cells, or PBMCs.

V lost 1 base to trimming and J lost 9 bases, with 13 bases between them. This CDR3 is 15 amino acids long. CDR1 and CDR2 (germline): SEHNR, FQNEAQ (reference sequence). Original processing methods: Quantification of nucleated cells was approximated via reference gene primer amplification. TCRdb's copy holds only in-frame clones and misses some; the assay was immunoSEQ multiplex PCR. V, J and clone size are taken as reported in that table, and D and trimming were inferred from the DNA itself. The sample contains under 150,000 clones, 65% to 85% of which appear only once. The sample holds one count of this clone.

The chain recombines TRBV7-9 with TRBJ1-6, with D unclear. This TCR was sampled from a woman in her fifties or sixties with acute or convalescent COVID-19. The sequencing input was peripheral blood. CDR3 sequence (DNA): TGTGCCAGCAGCTTAGTCTCGGGAGCAAGTTCACCCCTCCACTTT. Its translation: CASSLVSGASSPLHF.